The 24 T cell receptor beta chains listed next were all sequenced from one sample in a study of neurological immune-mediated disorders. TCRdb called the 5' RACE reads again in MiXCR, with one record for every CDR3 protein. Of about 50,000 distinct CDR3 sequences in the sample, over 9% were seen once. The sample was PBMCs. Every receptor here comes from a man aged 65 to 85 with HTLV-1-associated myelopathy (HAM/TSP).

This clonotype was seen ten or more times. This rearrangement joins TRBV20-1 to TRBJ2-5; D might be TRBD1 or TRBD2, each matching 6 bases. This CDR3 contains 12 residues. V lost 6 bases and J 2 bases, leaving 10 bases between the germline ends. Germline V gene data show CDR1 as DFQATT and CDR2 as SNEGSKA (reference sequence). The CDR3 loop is CSATGRQETQYF. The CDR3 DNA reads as TGCAGTGCCACAGGGAGGCAAGAGACCCAGTACTTC.

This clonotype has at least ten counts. The CDR3 DNA reads TGTGCCAGCAGTGATTCTGAGGGCAGCACTGAAGCTTTCTTT. As protein: CASSDSEGSTEAFF. The chain uses TRBV25-1 and TRBJ1-1; D remains unclear. Trimming cost V 3 bases and J 4 bases, with 12 bases left between them. Per the germline V gene, CDR1 is MGHDK and CDR2 is SYGVNS. The CDR3 extends over 14 amino acids.

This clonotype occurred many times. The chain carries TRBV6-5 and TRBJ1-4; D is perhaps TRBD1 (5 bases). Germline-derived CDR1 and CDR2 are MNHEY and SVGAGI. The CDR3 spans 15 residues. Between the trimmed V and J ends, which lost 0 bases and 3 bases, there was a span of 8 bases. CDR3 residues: CASSYSTASNEKLFF. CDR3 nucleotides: TGTGCCAGCAGTTACTCGACAGCCTCTAATGAAAAACTGTTTTTT.

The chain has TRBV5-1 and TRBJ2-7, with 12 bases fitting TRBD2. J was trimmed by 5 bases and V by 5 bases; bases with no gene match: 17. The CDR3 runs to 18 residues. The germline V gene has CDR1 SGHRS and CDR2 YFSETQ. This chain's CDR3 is CASRTPDRLAGASDEQYF. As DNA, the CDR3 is TGCGCCAGCAGGACACCCGATAGACTAGCGGGAGCTAGCGACGAGCAGTACTTC.

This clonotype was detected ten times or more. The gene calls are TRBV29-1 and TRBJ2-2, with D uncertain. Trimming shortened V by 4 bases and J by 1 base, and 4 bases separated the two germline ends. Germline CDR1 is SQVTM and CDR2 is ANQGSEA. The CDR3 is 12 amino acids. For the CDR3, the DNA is TGCAGCGTTGTCGGGAACACCGGGGAGCTGTTTTTT. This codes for CSVVGNTGELFF.

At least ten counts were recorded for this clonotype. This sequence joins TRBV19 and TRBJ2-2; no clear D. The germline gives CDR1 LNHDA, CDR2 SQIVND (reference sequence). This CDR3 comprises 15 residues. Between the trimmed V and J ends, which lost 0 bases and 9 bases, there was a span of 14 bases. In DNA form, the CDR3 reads TGTGCCAGTAGTATAGACCGGGCCCCAGCGAGGGAGCTGTTTTTT. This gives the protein CASSIDRAPARELFF.

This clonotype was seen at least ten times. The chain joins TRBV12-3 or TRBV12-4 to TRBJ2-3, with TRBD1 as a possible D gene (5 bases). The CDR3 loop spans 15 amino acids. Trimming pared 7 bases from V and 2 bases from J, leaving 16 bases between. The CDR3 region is CASKRTHTNTDTQYF. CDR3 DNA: TGTGCCAGCAAAAGGACACACACGAACACAGATACGCAGTATTTT.

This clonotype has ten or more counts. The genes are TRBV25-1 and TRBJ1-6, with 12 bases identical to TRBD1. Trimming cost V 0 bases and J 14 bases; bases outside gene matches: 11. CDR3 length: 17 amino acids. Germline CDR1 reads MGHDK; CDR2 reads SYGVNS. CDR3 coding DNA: TGTGCCAGCAGTGAATATAGCGGGACAGGGGGCACTGGGTCCCTCCACTTT. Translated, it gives CASSEYSGTGGTGSLHF.

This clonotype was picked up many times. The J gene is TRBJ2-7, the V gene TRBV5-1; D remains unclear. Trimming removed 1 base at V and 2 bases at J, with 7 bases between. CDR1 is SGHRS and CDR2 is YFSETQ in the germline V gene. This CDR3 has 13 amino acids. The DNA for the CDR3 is TGCGCCAGCAGCTTGAACAGTCCCTACGAGCAGTACTTC. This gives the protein CASSLNSPYEQYF.

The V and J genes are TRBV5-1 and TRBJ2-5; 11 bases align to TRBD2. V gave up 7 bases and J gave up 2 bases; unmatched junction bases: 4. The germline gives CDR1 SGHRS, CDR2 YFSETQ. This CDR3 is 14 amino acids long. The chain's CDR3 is CASGLAGGQETQYF. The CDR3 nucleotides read TGCGCCAGCGGCCTAGCGGGAGGTCAAGAGACCCAGTACTTC.

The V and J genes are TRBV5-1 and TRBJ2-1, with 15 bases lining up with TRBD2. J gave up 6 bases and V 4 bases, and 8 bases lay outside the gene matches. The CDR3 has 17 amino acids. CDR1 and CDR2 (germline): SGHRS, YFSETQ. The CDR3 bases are TGCGCCAGCAGCCCTGGACTAGCGGGAGGGCCGTTCAATGAGCAGTTCTTC. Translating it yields CASSPGLAGGPFNEQFF.

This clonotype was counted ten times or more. The DNA of the CDR3 is TGTGCCAGCAGCTTATACGGGATCAGCCCGTACGAGCAGTACTTC. Its protein is CASSLYGISPYEQYF. V usage is TRBV7-8 and J usage is TRBJ2-7; the D gene is possibly TRBD2 (5 bases). This CDR3 comprises 15 residues. Germline CDR1 and CDR2: SGHVS and FQNEAQ. V lost 2 bases to trimming and J lost 4 bases, with 15 bases between them. The variable domain in full, completed from reference TRBV7-8 and TRBJ2-7, reads GAGVSQSPRYKVAKRGQDVALRCDPISGHVSLFWYQQALGQGPEFLTYFQNEAQLDKSGLPSDRFFAERPEGSVSTLKIQRTQQEDSAVYLCASSLYGISPYEQYFGPGTRLTVT.

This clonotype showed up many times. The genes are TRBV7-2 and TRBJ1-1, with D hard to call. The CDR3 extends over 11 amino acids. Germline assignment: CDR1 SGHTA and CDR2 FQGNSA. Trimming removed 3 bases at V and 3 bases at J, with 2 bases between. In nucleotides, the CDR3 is TGTGCCAGCAGCTTCTACACTGAAGCTTTCTTT. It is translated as CASSFYTEAFF.

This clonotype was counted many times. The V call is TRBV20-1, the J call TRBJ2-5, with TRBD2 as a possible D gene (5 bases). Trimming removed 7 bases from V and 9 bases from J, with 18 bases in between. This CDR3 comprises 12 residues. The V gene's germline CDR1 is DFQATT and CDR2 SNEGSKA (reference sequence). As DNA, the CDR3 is TGCAGTGGTGTGACTACCTGGAGGTCCCAGTACTTC. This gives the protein CSGVTTWRSQYF.

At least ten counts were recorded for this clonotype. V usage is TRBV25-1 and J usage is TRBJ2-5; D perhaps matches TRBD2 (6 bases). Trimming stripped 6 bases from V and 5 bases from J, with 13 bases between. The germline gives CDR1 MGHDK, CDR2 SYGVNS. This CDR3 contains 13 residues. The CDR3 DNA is TGTGCCAGCAGACGGGGGACGGGCGAGACCCAGTACTTC. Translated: CASRRGTGETQYF.

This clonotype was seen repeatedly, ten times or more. CDR3 protein: CASSGGIATNEKLFF. CDR3 nucleotides: TGTGCCAGCAGTGGGGGAATAGCAACTAATGAAAAACTGTTTTTT. The chain uses TRBV6-1 and TRBJ1-4; D uncertain. Germline CDR1 and CDR2: MNHNS and SASEGT. Trimming stripped 4 bases from V and 0 bases from J, with 9 bases between. This CDR3 is 15 amino acids long.

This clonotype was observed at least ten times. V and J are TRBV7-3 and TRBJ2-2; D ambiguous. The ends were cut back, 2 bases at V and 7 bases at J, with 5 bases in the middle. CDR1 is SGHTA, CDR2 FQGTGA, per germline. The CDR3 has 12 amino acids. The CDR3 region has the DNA TGTGCCAGCAGCTTATCAAACGGGGAGCTGTTTTTT. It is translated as CASSLSNGELFF.

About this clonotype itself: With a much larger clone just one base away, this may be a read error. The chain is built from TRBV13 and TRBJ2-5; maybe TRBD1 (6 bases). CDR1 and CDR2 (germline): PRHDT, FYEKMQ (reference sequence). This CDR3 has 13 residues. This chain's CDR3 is CASSSDRQETHYF. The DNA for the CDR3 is TGTGCCAGCAGCTCAGACAGGCAAGAGACCCATTACTTC.

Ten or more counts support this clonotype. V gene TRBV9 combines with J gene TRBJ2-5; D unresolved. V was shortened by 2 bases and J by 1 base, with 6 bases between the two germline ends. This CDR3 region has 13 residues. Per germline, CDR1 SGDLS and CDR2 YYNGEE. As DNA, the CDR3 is TGTGCCAGCAGCGTCCACGCCCAAGAGACCCAGTACTTC. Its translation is CASSVHAQETQYF.

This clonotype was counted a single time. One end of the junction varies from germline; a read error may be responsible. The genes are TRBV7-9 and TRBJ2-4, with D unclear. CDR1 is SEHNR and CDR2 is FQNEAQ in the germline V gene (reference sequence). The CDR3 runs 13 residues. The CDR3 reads CASTEDSKNIQHF. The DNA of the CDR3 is TGTGCCAGCACCGAGGATTCCAAAAACATTCAGCACTTT.

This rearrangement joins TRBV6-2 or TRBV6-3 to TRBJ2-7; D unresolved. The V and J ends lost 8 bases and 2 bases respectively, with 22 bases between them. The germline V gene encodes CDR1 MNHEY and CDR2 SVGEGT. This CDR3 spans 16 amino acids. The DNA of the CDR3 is TGTGCCAGCGCCGGTATTTGGGGATTTAACCCCTACGAGCAGTACTTC. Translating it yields CASAGIWGFNPYEQYF.

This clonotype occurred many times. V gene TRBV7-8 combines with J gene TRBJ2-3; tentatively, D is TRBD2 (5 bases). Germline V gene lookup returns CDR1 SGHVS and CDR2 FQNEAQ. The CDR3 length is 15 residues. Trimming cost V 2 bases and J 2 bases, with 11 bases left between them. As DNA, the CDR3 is TGTGCCAGCAGCTTAACTATGAGGGTCACAGATACGCAGTATTTT. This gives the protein CASSLTMRVTDTQYF.

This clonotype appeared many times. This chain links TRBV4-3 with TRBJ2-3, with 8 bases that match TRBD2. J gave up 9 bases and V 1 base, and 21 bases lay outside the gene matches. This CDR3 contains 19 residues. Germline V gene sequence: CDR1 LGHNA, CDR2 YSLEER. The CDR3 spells CASSQAASIVAGRGWTQYF. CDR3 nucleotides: TGCGCCAGCAGCCAAGCGGCGTCTATCGTAGCGGGGCGGGGATGGACGCAGTATTTT.

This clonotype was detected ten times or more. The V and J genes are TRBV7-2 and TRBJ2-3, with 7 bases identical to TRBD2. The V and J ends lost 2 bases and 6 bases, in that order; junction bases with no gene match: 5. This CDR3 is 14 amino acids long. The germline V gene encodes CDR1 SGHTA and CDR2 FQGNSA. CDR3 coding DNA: TGTGCCAGCAGCTTAAGCGGGATGGAGGATACGCAGTATTTT. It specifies CASSLSGMEDTQYF.